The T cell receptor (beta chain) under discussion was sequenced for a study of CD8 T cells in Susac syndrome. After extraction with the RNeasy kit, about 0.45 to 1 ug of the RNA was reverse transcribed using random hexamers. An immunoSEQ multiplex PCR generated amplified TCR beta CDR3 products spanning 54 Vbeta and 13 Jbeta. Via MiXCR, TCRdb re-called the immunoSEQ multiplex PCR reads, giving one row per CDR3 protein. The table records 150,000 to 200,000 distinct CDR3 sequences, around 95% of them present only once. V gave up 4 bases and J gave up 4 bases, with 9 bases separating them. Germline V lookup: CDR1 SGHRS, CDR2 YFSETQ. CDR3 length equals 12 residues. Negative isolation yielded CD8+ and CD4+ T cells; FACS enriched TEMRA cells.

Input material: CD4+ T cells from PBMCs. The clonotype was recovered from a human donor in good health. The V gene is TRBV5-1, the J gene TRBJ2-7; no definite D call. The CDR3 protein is CASSQNTYEQYF. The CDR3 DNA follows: TGCGCCAGCAGCCAAAATACTTACGAGCAGTACTTC.